A selection of T cell receptor beta chains follows, all from one sample in a study of blood T cell repertoires in COVID-19. Some clones are missing from TCRdb's copy, which holds only in-frame ones; the method was immunoSEQ multiplex PCR. The sample yields roughly 53,000 clones, around 79% seen once. The sequencing input was peripheral blood. Receptors originate from a man aged 70-80 years with active or convalescent COVID-19. CDR3s include the opening cysteine and the closing phenylalanine or tryptophan. Each record gives: D gene, J gene, CDR3 length, clone size, V gene, CDR3 DNA, CDR3 protein. D genes are given only for firm matches. Size values are once, few and many counts, or a class for expanded clones, and some rows have none.

-	TRBJ1-1	14	-	TRBV7-3	TGTGCCAGCAGCTTACTAGGGGCGAACACTGAAGCTTTCTTT	CASSLLGANTEAFF
-	TRBJ1-1	13	-	TRBV12-3/TRBV12-4	TGTGCCAGCAGTTTAGCCTTGAGCACTGAAGCTTTCTTT	CASSLALSTEAFF
TRBD1	TRBJ2-1	16	-	TRBV4-2	TGTGCCAGCAGCCAAGATGTTGGACAGGTGGTTGATGAGCAGTTCTTC	CASSQDVGQVVDEQFF
TRBD2	TRBJ2-7	17	-	TRBV7-2	TGTGCCAGCAGCTTAGCGCGAGTGGAGCGGGGGGTGGGCGAGCAGTACTTC	CASSLARVERGVGEQYF
-	TRBJ2-3	15	-	TRBV9	TGTGCCAGCAGCCCAATAGCGGTTCGCACAGATACGCAGTATTTT	CASSPIAVRTDTQYF
-	TRBJ2-3	12	-	TRBV5-1	TGCGCCAGCAGCTTGGAGGGCCAGCGGTCGTATTTT	CASSLEGQRSYF
TRBD2	TRBJ2-3	16	-	TRBV6-5	TGTGCCAGCAGTTACTTGGCTAGCGGGAGCACAGATACGCAGTATTTT	CASSYLASGSTDTQYF
TRBD1	TRBJ1-2	15	once	TRBV11-2	TGTGCCAGCAGCTTAGATCGGGGGACAGGGAAAGGCTACACCTTC	CASSLDRGTGKGYTF
-	TRBJ1-3	14	-	TRBV7-2	TGTGCCAGTACTGGAGGAGCATCTGGAAACACCATATATTTT	CASTGGASGNTIYF
-	TRBJ2-2	16	-	TRBV20-1	TGCAGTGCTAGTGGTCCGTTGGGAGACGGTCACGGGGAGCTGTTTTTT	CSASGPLGDGHGELFF
TRBD2	TRBJ2-5	16	-	TRBV4-3	TGCGCCAGCAGCCCTCACCCTAGCGGGGCCCAAGAGACCCAGTACTTC	CASSPHPSGAQETQYF
TRBD2	TRBJ2-3	16	-	TRBV11-3	TGTGCCAGCAGCCCCTATGGGACTAGCGGATCAGATACGCAGTATTTT	CASSPYGTSGSDTQYF
-	TRBJ2-7	14	few	TRBV4-1	TGCGCCAGCAGCCCGGGACTCCTGAATAGGGAGCAGTACTTC	CASSPGLLNREQYF
-	TRBJ1-4	16	-	TRBV5-5	TGTGCCAGCAGCTTGGTCGGTGGTGCAACTAATGAAAAACTGTTTTTT	CASSLVGGATNEKLFF
-	TRBJ1-1	13	-	TRBV5-1	TGCGCCAGCAGCCCAGGACTGACCACTGAAGCTTTCTTT	CASSPGLTTEAFF
-	TRBJ1-5	17	-	TRBV19	TGTGCCAGTAGTATTTCATCGTTTGGGGACAAAAATCAGCCCCAGCATTTT	CASSISSFGDKNQPQHF
-	TRBJ1-2	13	-	TRBV6-5	TGTGCCAGCATCCCCCGGGGGAACTATGGCTACACCTTC	CASIPRGNYGYTF
-	TRBJ1-5	13	-	TRBV14	TGTGCCAGCAGCCAAGAGCGCGATCAGCCCCAGCATTTT	CASSQERDQPQHF
-	TRBJ1-5	15	-	TRBV19	TGTGCCAGTAGTATTCGGGAATATAGCAATCAGCCCCAGCATTTT	CASSIREYSNQPQHF
TRBD1	TRBJ1-3	14	-	TRBV24-1	TGTGCCACCCGGGACAGGGATGTAGGAAACACCATATATTTT	CATRDRDVGNTIYF
-	TRBJ1-2	14	-	TRBV28	TGTGCCAGCAGAGAGTCACGAGCTAACTATGGCTACACCTTC	CASRESRANYGYTF
-	TRBJ2-5	15	-	TRBV6-5	TGTGCCAGCAGTTACTCGGCGGCGAGGCAAGAGACCCAGTACTTC	CASSYSAARQETQYF
TRBD1	TRBJ2-5	15	-	TRBV7-7	TGTGCCAGCAGAGAAGGGACAGGGGGGGAAGAGACCCAGTACTTC	CASREGTGGEETQYF
TRBD1	TRBJ1-5	15	-	TRBV5-1	TGCGCCAGCAGCTTGGGACAGGGGTACAATCAGCCCCAGCATTTT	CASSLGQGYNQPQHF
-	TRBJ1-1	14	-	TRBV12-5	TGTGCTAGTAGGGCCAGTTCATCGCAGGGAGAAGCTTTCTTT	CASRASSSQGEAFF
TRBD1	TRBJ2-7	15	-	TRBV5-5	TGTGCCAGCAGCTCATTCTCCGCCCAGGGGGCCCCTATGTACTTC	CASSSFSAQGAPMYF
TRBD1	TRBJ1-2	15	-	TRBV18	TGTGCCAGCTCACCGGATGGACAGGGCAGCTATGGCTACACCTTC	CASSPDGQGSYGYTF
TRBD1	TRBJ1-6	15	-	TRBV18	TGTGCCAGCTCACCACCGCAGACAGGGGTCTCACCCCTCCACTTT	CASSPPQTGVSPLHF
TRBD2	TRBJ2-1	18	-	TRBV7-2	TGTGCCAGCAGCTGGGGGCGCGGCGGGGGGGCTGGAGGCAATGAGCAGTTCTTC	CASSWGRGGGAGGNEQFF
-	TRBJ1-2	16	few	TRBV19	TGTGCCAGTAGTATAGTATCAGCGGGTGCGGGCTATGGCTACACCTTC	CASSIVSAGAGYGYTF
-	TRBJ1-1	15	-	TRBV4-2	TGTGCCAGCAGCCAAGTAGGAGGTAAAGGGATCGAAGCTTTCTTT	CASSQVGGKGIEAFF
TRBD1	TRBJ1-1	12	-	TRBV20-1	TGCAGTGCTAGTGGGGACAGTAGTGAAGCTTTCTTT	CSASGDSSEAFF
TRBD1	TRBJ2-2	14	-	TRBV5-1	TGCGCCAGCAGCGTGACAGGGAGTCACCGGGGAGCTGTTTTT	CASSVTGSHRGAVF
TRBD1	TRBJ1-3	14	-	TRBV6-5	TGTGCCAGCGACAAGACAGGGTTAGGAAACACCATATATTTT	CASDKTGLGNTIYF
TRBD2	TRBJ2-3	16	-	TRBV9	TGTGCCAGCAGCGTGCGACTAGCGGGGAGCACAGATACGCAGTATTTT	CASSVRLAGSTDTQYF
TRBD2	TRBJ2-3	18	-	TRBV11-3	TGTGCCAGCAGCAACCTGATCTCGGCTAGCGGTAACACAGATACGCAGTATTTT	CASSNLISASGNTDTQYF
-	TRBJ2-5	13	-	TRBV6-4	TGTGCCAGCAGTGACTCACAGGAGGGGACCCAGTACTTC	CASSDSQEGTQYF
-	TRBJ2-1	15	-	TRBV11-3	TGTGCCAGCAGCTTACACCCTGGTAGCTACAATGAGCAGTTCTTC	CASSLHPGSYNEQFF
-	TRBJ2-2	13	few	TRBV2	TGTGCCAGCAGTGTGCAGAAACGTAGGGAGCTGTTTTTT	CASSVQKRRELFF
-	TRBJ1-2	13	-	TRBV28	TGTGCCAGCAGTCTAACAGGTCTCTATGGCTACACCTTC	CASSLTGLYGYTF
TRBD2	TRBJ2-5	15	-	TRBV6-5	TGTGCCAGCAGTCCCTTCGGCGGGAGCACAGAGACCCAGTACTTC	CASSPFGGSTETQYF
TRBD1	TRBJ2-3	16	-	TRBV29-1	TGCAGCGTTTCGGGTGAAAGGGGGCCGAGCACAGATACGCAGTATTTT	CSVSGERGPSTDTQYF